The rows below give T cell receptor beta chains drawn from one sample of a study of T cells in Graves' hyperthyroidism and ophthalmopathy. Via MiXCR, TCRdb re-called the multiplex PCR reads, giving one row per CDR3 protein. Of approximately 620,000 distinct CDR3 sequences listed, roughly 16% were seen once; the top ten hold about 3.5%. Specimen: blood. The receptors were sampled from a middle-aged woman with Graves' ophthalmopathy. The CDR3 runs from the conserved cysteine through the conserved F or W. The D gene is left open where the match is weak. Size is omitted from some rows. Given values are once, few, many or a class for expanded clones.

J gene,V gene,clone size,D gene,CDR3 DNA,CDR3 protein
TRBJ1-1,TRBV4-1,.,TRBD1,TGCGCCAGCAGCCAAGAACGGACAGGGCTCGCTTTCTTT,CASSQERTGLAFF
TRBJ1-5,TRBV18,.,TRBD1,TGTGCCAGCTCACTGGGACAGGGACAATATCAGCCCCAGCATTTT,CASSLGQGQYQPQHF
TRBJ2-5,TRBV5-1,.,.,TGCGCCAGCAGCCTCGGACATAGGGGAGAGACCCAGTACTTC,CASSLGHRGETQYF
TRBJ2-7,TRBV27,few,.,TGTGCCAGCAGTTGGGGGGAATACTACGAGCAGTACTTC,CASSWGEYYEQYF
TRBJ2-7,TRBV5-6,many,.,TGTGCCAGCAGCTCTGTGGGGGGATCCAGGGCCGAGCAGTACTTC,CASSSVGGSRAEQYF
TRBJ2-3,TRBV5-1,.,TRBD2,TGCGCCAGCAGCTTGGAAGGCGGGAGTACCACAGATACGCAGTATTTT,CASSLEGGSTTDTQYF
TRBJ2-1,TRBV7-2,many,TRBD2,TGTGCCAGCAGCTCTGACCGGACTAGCGGATCCTACAATGAGCAGTTCTTC,CASSSDRTSGSYNEQFF
TRBJ2-5,TRBV3-1,.,TRBD2,TGTGCCAGCAGCCGGACCAGCCGGGGGGGGGAGACCCAGTACTTC,CASSRTSRGGETQYF
TRBJ2-7,TRBV20-1,.,TRBD2,TGCAGTGCTAGGTTGACTAGCTTGGGCGAGCAGTACTTC,CSARLTSLGEQYF
TRBJ2-1,TRBV6-5,many,.,TGTGCCAGCAGTTACTCGAATGAGCAGTTCTTC,CASSYSNEQFF
TRBJ1-3,TRBV5-1,few,.,TGCGCCAGCAGCTTGGGAGTCTCTGGAAACACCATATATTTT,CASSLGVSGNTIYF
TRBJ2-5,TRBV24-1,many,TRBD2,TGTGCCACTTACTCGACTAGCGGGGGGCCGCAAGAGACCCAGTACTTC,CATYSTSGGPQETQYF
TRBJ2-2,TRBV28,few,.,TGTGCCAGCAGCTCTAGAGGGGGAGGAACCGGGGAGCTGTTTTTT,CASSSRGGGTGELFF
TRBJ1-1,TRBV29-1,few,TRBD1,TGCAGCGTTGTTAAGGACAGGGACACTGAAGCTTTCTTT,CSVVKDRDTEAFF
TRBJ1-2,TRBV6-1,.,TRBD1,TGTGCCAGCAGTGGACAGGGGGCGTTTTATGGCTACACCTTC,CASSGQGAFYGYTF
TRBJ2-5,TRBV7-9,many,TRBD1,TGTGCCAGCAGGCCAGAGGGACAGGGGGGAGAGACCCAGTACTTC,CASRPEGQGGETQYF
TRBJ2-1,TRBV6-1,.,.,TGTGCCAGCAGTGAGGGCTGGATGCAGCAGTTCTTC,CASSEGWMQQFF
TRBJ1-1,TRBV5-1,many,.,TGCGCCAGCAGCCCGACGGTGGCGGACACTGAAGCTTTCTTT,CASSPTVADTEAFF
TRBJ2-3,TRBV27,many,.,TGTGCCAGCAGACCCGGAAGGCCAGGTAGCACAGATACGCAGTATTTT,CASRPGRPGSTDTQYF
TRBJ1-3,TRBV6-2/TRBV6-3,.,.,TGTGCCAGCAGTTACGGGCTTTCTGGAAACACCATATATTTT,CASSYGLSGNTIYF
TRBJ2-2,TRBV19,few,TRBD2,TGTGCCAGCCTGGCACTAGCGGGAGCGGGCGGGGAGCTGTTTTTT,CASLALAGAGGELFF
TRBJ1-1,TRBV12-5,.,TRBD1,TGTGCTAGTGGTTTGGGACAGGGCACTGAAGCTTTCTTT,CASGLGQGTEAFF
TRBJ2-3,TRBV9,.,TRBD1,TGTGCCAGCAGCGTAGGGGACAGCATGCCAGATACGCAGTATTTT,CASSVGDSMPDTQYF
TRBJ1-2,TRBV2,few,.,TGTGCCAGCAGTGTGCTCGAGGGGGTCGCTGGCTACACCTTC,CASSVLEGVAGYTF
TRBJ2-3,TRBV5-1,many,TRBD2,TGCGCCAGCAGCTTGCCACTAGCGGGAGTGGGAGATACGCAGTATTTT,CASSLPLAGVGDTQYF
TRBJ2-7,TRBV7-8,.,.,TGTGCCAGCAGCTTAGTGGGGACATCGTCCTACGAGCAGTACTTC,CASSLVGTSSYEQYF
TRBJ2-7,TRBV15,.,.,TGTGCCACCAGCAGCCGGGGGACGATACTCGAGCAGTACTTC,CATSSRGTILEQYF